This T cell receptor (beta chain) was retrieved from a study of blood T cell repertoires in COVID-19. Background on the study: Sites in the United States, Italy and Spain provided acute and convalescent COVID-19 samples. Nucleic acid was either cDNA or gDNA, and it came from T cells, B-cell-depleted T cells, or PBMCs.

Per the authors' pipeline: Counts of nucleated cells, estimated from reference gene primer amplification, were obtained. Libraries were prepared by immunoSEQ multiplex PCR; TCRdb keeps only in-frame clonotypes and omits some of them. V, J and clone size reflect that table, while D and trimming were determined from the DNA. The repertoire holds 5,000 to 7,000 clones, with under 95% as singletons. CDR3 length equals 17 residues. The germline V gene has CDR1 KGHDR and CDR2 SFDVKD. V trimming: 2 bases; J trimming: 1 base; junction bases outside the gene matches: 5. What was sequenced was peripheral blood. This chain links TRBV24-1 with TRBJ2-5; 11 nucleotides match TRBD1. The TCR sequence derives from a human donor in a cohort sampled during active COVID-19. The CDR3 protein is CATSDSGQGAPQETQYF. CDR3 in DNA: TGTGCCACCAGTGATTCAGGACAGGGGGCCCCCCAAGAGACCCAGTACTTC.